A single sample is the source of the 15 T cell receptor beta chains below, sequenced in a study of identical twins (TCRdb year 2016). The library was produced with 5' RACE. TCRdb names Illumina HiSeq 2000 as the instrument used. Using fastp trimming at Q25 and MiXCR clonotype assembly, TCRdb reanalyzed the public sequencing data and kept in-frame beta chains. CDR3 protein duplicates are merged, each entry listing the most common genes and DNA. This sample lists about 200,000 distinct CDR3 sequences; roughly 15% were detected once. The ten largest clones add up to 35% to 50% of the sample. This same sample was also taken into another study, of T cells expressing NK-cell markers.

Specimen: CD8+ T cells sorted from blood. The receptor set was obtained from a woman between 18 and 29 years old in good health.

This clonotype was detected only a few times. V is TRBV20-1 and J is TRBJ1-4; tentative D call: TRBD1 (6 bases). The CDR3 runs 18 residues. The germline V gene encodes CDR1 DFQATT and CDR2 SNEGSKA (reference sequence). Trimming cost V 1 base and J 3 bases, with 21 bases left between them. The CDR3, as DNA: TGCAGTGCTAGAGTGGGGGCGGGGCACAGTCCTCCTAATGAAAAACTGTTTTTT. Translating it yields CSARVGAGHSPPNEKLFF.

The chain carries TRBV20-1 and TRBJ1-1; 7 bases match TRBD1. Germline-derived CDR1 and CDR2 are DFQATT and SNEGSKA (reference sequence). V lost 6 bases to trimming and J lost 2 bases; unmatched junction nucleotides: 6. The CDR3 is 13 residues long. The CDR3 DNA reads TGCAGTGCGCCCGGACAGGACAACACTGAAGCTTTCTTT. Its translation is CSAPGQDNTEAFF.

In this sample, this clonotype turned up a few times. The rearrangement links TRBV7-2 to TRBJ2-1; 9 bases map to TRBD2. There are 17 residues in the CDR3. Germline CDR1 and CDR2: SGHTA and FQGNSA. The V segment lost 5 bases and the J segment 8 bases; nucleotides outside the gene matches: 16. DNA for the CDR3: TGTGCCAGCAGCCATCGGACTAGCGCCTACTTCTGGGATGAGCAGTTCTTC. It encodes CASSHRTSAYFWDEQFF.

This clonotype was seen many times. This chain's CDR3 is CASSLILAQSTDTQYF. In DNA, the CDR3 is TGTGCCAGCAGTTTAATACTAGCGCAGAGCACAGATACGCAGTATTTT. The V gene is TRBV27, the J gene TRBJ2-3; TRBD2 matches at 7 bases. The CDR3 consists of 16 residues. Germline V lookup: CDR1 MNHEY, CDR2 SMNVEV (reference sequence). J lost 0 bases, V lost 2 bases, and 5 bases had no gene match.

V usage is TRBV7-2 and J usage is TRBJ2-3; D unresolved. Germline V lookup: CDR1 SGHTA, CDR2 FQGNSA. The CDR3 is 16 residues long. V shed 0 bases and J shed 1 base, with 11 bases lying between them. The CDR3 here is CASSLALSRGTDTQYF. In DNA, the CDR3 is TGTGCCAGCAGCTTAGCGCTGTCCCGGGGCACAGATACGCAGTATTTT.

The chain couples TRBV11-2 to TRBJ2-7; unclear D gene. The germline V gene encodes CDR1 SGHAT and CDR2 FQNNGV. This CDR3 spans 17 amino acids. V lost 5 bases and J lost 0, with 20 bases in between. The CDR3 loop reads CASSRYIVTRDSYEQYF. The CDR3 DNA follows: TGTGCCAGCAGCCGCTATATTGTGACAAGGGACTCCTACGAGCAGTACTTC.

The rearrangement uses TRBV2 and TRBJ2-7; the D gene is possibly TRBD1 (6 bases). V lost 6 bases and J 2 bases, leaving 14 bases between the germline ends. Germline V lookup: CDR1 SNHLY, CDR2 FYNNEI. The CDR3 sequence is 14 residues long. The CDR3 DNA reads TGTGCCAGCAGCACCGGGACACCAACCTACGAGCAGTACTTC. Residues: CASSTGTPTYEQYF.

This clonotype was counted only a few times. V is TRBV7-2 and J is TRBJ2-1; 11 positions agree with TRBD2. Unmatched junction bases numbered 7, after V lost 6 bases and J lost 6 bases. This CDR3 has 15 residues. Germline values: CDR1 SGHTA, CDR2 FQGNSA. In nucleotides, the CDR3 is TGTGCCAGCAGAACTCTAGCGGGAGGCCTCAATGAGCAGTTCTTC. As protein: CASRTLAGGLNEQFF.

The CDR3 here is CASSFRGQKEKLFF. The CDR3 coding sequence is TGTGCCAGCAGCTTCCGGGGGCAGAAGGAAAAACTGTTTTTT. This chain joins TRBV7-9 and TRBJ1-4, with D possibly matching TRBD1 (6 bases). V shed 3 bases and J shed 8 bases, with 13 bases lying between them. The CDR3 is 14 amino acids. Germline V CDR1 and CDR2: SEHNR, FQNEAQ (reference sequence).

The J gene is TRBJ2-1, the V gene TRBV12-5; no clear D. With 5 bases removed from V and 3 bases from J, the gap between germline ends came to 14 bases. The CDR3 loop spans 15 amino acids. Germline CDR1 and CDR2: LGHNT and FRNRAP. CDR3 amino acids: CASGMTERIYNEQFF. CDR3 DNA sequence: TGTGCTAGTGGTATGACCGAACGAATCTACAATGAGCAGTTCTTC.

The sample holds many counts of this clonotype. V gene TRBV4-3 combines with J gene TRBJ2-3, with D possibly matching TRBD2 (5 bases). CDR1 and CDR2 from the germline V gene are LGHNA and YSLEER. Trimming took 0 bases from V and 5 from J, leaving 18 bases between them. This CDR3 comprises 17 residues. CDR3 sequence reads: CASSQDPVRGMEDTQYF. The CDR3 DNA reads as TGCGCCAGCAGCCAAGATCCCGTGAGAGGGATGGAAGATACGCAGTATTTT.

The table lists this clonotype with many counts. The chain uses TRBV29-1 and TRBJ2-7; 11 bases are a match to TRBD2. Germline trimming cut 7 bases from V and 6 bases from J; bases unmatched to any gene: 8. The length of the CDR3 is 13 residues. Germline V gene data show CDR1 as SQVTM and CDR2 as ANQGSEA. The CDR3 DNA is TGCAGCGGCTCACTAGCGGGAGAGGGCGAGCAGTACTTC. It translates to CSGSLAGEGEQYF.

The chain is built from TRBV9 and TRBJ1-2, with D maybe TRBD1 (5 bases). Germline CDR1 and CDR2: SGDLS and YYNGEE. V shed 4 bases and J shed 2 bases, with 12 bases lying between them. CDR3 size: 14 residues. CDR3 in amino acids: CASSSLDSNYGYTF. In DNA form, the CDR3 reads TGTGCCAGCAGCTCTCTCGACAGCAACTATGGCTACACCTTC.

This clonotype was seen a few times. CDR3 nucleotide sequence: TGTGCCACCAGCAGAGGACGAACAGATAACTATGGCTACACCTTC. It translates to CATSRGRTDNYGYTF. This chain joins TRBV15 and TRBJ1-2; no reliable D call. V lost 1 base to trimming and J lost 1 base, with 10 bases between them. Germline lookup yields CDR1 LNHNV and CDR2 YYDKDF (reference sequence). The CDR3 extends over 15 amino acids.

In this sample, this clonotype turned up a few times. The chain joins TRBV10-3 to TRBJ2-2, with a tentative D call TRBD1 (6 bases). The V gene's germline CDR1 is ENHRY and CDR2 SYGVKD. Trimming stripped 6 bases from V and 1 base from J, with 12 bases between. The CDR3 is made up of 15 amino acids. CDR3 nucleotides: TGTGCCATCAGCACGGACAGATTGAACACCGGGGAGCTGTTTTTT. It specifies CAISTDRLNTGELFF.